This entry describes one T cell receptor (beta chain). The antigen is unknown. Germline V CDR1 and CDR2: KGHSH, LQKENI. Unmatched junction bases numbered 8, after V lost 0 bases and J lost 4 bases. CDR3 length equals 16 residues. The record originates from a study of regulatory T cells in long-lasting Graves disease. Findings of the study overall: A greater number of public clonotypes (more than 2,500) was shared by persistent patients than by new patients (over 900). Under persistent disease, TRBV28, TRBJ1-2 and TRBJ2-5 were used preferentially.

Arm-PCR of CDR3 regions and iRepertoire HTBI primers were the basis on which TCR beta libraries were built. Each CDR3 protein is one row after TCRdb ran MiXCR on the multiplex PCR reads. This table has 400,000 to 550,000 distinct CDR3 sequences, about 15% appearing once. Time point defined: newly diagnosed GD, antithyroid drugs for less than 3 months. From RNA extracted from PBMCs, the TCR library was made. Peripheral blood, about 9 milliliters of it, was drawn into EDTA tubes. These data were also reused for a study on T cells in Graves' hyperthyroidism and ophthalmopathy. That paper adds: The model foresaw ophthalmopathy a median 6.5 months prior to onset.

The material sequenced was peripheral blood mononuclear cells (PBMCs), taken at new diagnosis, from a patient treated with antithyroid drugs. This clonotype originated in a woman in her late teens or twenties with Graves disease. V gene TRBV18 combines with J gene TRBJ2-7, with 8 bases that match TRBD1. In nucleotides, the CDR3 is TGTGCCAGCTCACCACCTGCGCAGGGGGCAGGATACGAGCAGTACTTC. Protein: CASSPPAQGAGYEQYF.